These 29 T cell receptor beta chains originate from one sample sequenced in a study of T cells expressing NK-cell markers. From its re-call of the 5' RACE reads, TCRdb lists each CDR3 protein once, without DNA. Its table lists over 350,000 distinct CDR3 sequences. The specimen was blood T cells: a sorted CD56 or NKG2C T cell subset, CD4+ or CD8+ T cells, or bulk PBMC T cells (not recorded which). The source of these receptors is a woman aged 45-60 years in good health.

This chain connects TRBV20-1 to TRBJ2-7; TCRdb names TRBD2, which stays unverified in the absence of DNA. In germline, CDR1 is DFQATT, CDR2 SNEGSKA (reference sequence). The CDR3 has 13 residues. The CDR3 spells CSARRGATNEQYF.

CDR3 amino acids: CASSFRATNEKLFF. The V gene is TRBV5-5, the J gene TRBJ1-4. The CDR3 covers 14 residues. CDR1 and CDR2 from the germline V gene are SGHKS and YYEKEE (reference sequence).

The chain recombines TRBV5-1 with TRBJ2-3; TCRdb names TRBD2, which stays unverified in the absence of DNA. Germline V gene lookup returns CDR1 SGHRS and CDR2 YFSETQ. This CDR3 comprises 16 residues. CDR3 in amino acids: CASSLGGLASTDTQYF.

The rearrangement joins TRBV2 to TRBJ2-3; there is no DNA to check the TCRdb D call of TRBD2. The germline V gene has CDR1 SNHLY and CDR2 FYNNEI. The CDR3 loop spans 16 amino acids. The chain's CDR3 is CASSGISGSPQDTQYF.

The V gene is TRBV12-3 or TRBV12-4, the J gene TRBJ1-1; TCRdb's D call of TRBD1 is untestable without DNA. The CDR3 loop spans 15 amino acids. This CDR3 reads CASSLFDRVGAEAFF.

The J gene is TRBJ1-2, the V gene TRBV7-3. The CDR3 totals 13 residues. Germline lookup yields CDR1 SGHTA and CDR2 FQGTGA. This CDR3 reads CASSLREWDGYTF.

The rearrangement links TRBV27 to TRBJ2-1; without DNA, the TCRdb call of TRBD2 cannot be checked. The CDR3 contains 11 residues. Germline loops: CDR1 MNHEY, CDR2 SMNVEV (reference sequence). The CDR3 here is CASSQRTVQFF.

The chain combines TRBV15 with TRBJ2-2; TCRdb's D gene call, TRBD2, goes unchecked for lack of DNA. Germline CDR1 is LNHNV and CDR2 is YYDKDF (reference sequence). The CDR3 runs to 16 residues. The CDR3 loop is CATSRDPADHSGELFF.

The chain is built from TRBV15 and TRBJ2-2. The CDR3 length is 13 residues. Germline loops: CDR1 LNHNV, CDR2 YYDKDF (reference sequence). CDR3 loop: CATASLNTGELFF.

The CDR3 loop is CASSRTGEAGELFF. The J gene is TRBJ2-2, the V gene TRBV12-3 or TRBV12-4; the D call of TRBD1 rests on TCRdb alone, since no DNA is present to check it. The CDR3 consists of 14 residues.

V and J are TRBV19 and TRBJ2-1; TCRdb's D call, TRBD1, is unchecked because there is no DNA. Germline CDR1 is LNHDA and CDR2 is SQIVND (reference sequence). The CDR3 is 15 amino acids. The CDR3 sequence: CASSPPGTGLNEQFF.

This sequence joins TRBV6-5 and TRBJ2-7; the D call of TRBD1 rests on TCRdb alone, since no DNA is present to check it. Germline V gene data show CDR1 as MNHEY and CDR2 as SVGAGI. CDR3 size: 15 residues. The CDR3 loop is CASRGTGGGISEQYF.

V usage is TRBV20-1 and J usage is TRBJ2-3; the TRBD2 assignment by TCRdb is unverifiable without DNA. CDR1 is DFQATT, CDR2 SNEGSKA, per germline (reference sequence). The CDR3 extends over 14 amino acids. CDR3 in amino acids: CSAIMAGSTDTQYF.

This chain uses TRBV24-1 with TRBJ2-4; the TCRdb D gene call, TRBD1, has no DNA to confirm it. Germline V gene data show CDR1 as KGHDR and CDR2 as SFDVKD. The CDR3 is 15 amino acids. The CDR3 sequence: CATSDPYDRSNIQYF.

The CDR3 loop reads CASSSTSGGSSYNEQFF. The chain carries TRBV9 and TRBJ2-1; the D call from TCRdb, TRBD2, cannot be confirmed without DNA. The CDR3 totals 17 residues. Looked up from germline, CDR1 is SGDLS and CDR2 is YYNGEE. Together with reference TRBV9 and TRBJ2-1, the CDR3 gives the full variable domain: DSGVTQTPKHLITATGQRVTLRCSPRSGDLSVYWYQQSLDQGLQFLIQYYNGEERAKGNILERFSAQQFPDLHSELNLSSLELGDSALYFCASSSTSGGSSYNEQFFGPGTRLTVL.

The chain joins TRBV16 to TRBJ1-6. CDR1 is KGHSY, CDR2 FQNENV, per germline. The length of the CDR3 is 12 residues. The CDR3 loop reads CASSAGNSPLHF.

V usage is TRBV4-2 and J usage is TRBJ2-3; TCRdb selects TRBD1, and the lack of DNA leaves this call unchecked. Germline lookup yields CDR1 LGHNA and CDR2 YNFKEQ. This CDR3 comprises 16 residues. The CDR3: CASSQNGQGATDTQYF.

CDR3 region: CASRLNPTGYNEQFF. The chain joins TRBV7-8 to TRBJ2-1. CDR3 length: 15 residues. CDR1 SGHVS and CDR2 FQNEAQ come from the germline V gene.

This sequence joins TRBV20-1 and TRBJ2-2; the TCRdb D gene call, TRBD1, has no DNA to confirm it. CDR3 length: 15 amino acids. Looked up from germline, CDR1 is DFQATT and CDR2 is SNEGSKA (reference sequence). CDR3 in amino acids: CSAFGQDGDTGELFF.

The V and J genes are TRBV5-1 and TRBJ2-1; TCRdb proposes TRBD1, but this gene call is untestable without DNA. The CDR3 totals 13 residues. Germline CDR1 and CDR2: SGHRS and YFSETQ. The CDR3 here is CASSSPDGNEQFF.

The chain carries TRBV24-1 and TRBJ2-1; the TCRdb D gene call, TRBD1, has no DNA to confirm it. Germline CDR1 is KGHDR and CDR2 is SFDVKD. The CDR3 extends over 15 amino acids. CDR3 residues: CATSDPAQGSDEQFF.

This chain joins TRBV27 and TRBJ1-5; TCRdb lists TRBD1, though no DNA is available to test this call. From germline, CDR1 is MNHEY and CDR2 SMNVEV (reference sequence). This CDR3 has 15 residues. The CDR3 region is CASSLRGEIFQPQHF.

CDR3 sequence: CASRKQGGNNEQFF. This chain uses TRBV5-1 with TRBJ2-1; the TRBD1 assignment by TCRdb is unverifiable without DNA. Germline CDR1 and CDR2: SGHRS and YFSETQ. This CDR3 contains 14 residues.

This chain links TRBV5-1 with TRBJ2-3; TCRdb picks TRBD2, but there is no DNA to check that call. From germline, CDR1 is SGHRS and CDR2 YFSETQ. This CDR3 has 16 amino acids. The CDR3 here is CASSSVAGGLGDTQYF.

CDR3 sequence: CASSQDKGQNGYTF. The genes are TRBV3-1 and TRBJ1-2; the D call from TCRdb, TRBD1, cannot be confirmed without DNA. The germline V gene has CDR1 LGHDT and CDR2 YNNKEL (reference sequence). The CDR3 spans 14 residues.

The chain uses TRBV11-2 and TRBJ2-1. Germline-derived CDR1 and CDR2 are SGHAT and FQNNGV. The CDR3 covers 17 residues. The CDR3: CASSLDFARPTDNEQFF.

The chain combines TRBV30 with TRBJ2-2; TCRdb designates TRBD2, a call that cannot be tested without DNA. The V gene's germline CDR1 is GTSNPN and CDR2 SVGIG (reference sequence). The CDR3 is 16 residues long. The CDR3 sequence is CAWSGGTSGNTGELFF.

CDR3 amino acids: CASTPTSIPYEQYF. The rearrangement joins TRBV27 to TRBJ2-7; the TCRdb call, TRBD2, lacks DNA for checking. The CDR3 contains 14 residues. CDR1 and CDR2 from the germline V gene are MNHEY and SMNVEV (reference sequence).

CDR3 amino acids: CASSLSMGQGELFF. This chain links TRBV27 with TRBJ2-2; lacking DNA, the TRBD1 call made by TCRdb goes unchecked. The CDR3 extends over 14 amino acids. Germline V gene lookup returns CDR1 MNHEY and CDR2 SMNVEV (reference sequence).